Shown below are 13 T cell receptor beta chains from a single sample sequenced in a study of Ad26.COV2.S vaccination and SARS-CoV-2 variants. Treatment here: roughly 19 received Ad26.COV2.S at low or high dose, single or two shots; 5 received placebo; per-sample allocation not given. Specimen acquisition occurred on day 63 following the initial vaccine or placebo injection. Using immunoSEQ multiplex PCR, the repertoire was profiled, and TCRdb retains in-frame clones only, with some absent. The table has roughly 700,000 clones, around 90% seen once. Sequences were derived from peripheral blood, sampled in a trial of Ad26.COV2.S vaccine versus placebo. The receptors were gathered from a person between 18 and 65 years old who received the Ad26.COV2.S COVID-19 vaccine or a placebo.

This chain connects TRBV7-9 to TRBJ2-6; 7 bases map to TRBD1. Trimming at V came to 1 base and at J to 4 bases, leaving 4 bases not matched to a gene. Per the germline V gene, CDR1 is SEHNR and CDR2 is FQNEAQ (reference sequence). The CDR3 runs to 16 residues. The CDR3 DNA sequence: TGTGCCAGCAGCTTAGGACAGGGTACCGGGGCCAACGTCCTGACTTTC. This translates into CASSLGQGTGANVLTF.

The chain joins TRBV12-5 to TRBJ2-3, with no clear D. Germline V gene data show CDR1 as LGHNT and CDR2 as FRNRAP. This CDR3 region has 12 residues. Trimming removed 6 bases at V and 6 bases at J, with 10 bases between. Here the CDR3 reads CASGPDSDTQYF. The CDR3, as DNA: TGTGCTAGTGGCCCAGACTCTGATACGCAGTATTTT. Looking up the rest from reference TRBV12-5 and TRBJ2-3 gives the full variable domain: DARVTQTPRHKVTEMGQEVTMRCQPILGHNTVFWYRQTMMQGLELLAYFRNRAPLDDSGMPKDRFSAEMPDATLATLKIQPSEPRDSAVYFCASGPDSDTQYFGPGTRLTVL.

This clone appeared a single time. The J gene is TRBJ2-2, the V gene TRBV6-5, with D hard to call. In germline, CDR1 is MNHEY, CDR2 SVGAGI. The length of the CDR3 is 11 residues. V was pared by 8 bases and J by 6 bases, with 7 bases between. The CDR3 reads CASPLAGELFF. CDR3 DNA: TGTGCCAGCCCCCTAGCCGGGGAGCTGTTTTTT.

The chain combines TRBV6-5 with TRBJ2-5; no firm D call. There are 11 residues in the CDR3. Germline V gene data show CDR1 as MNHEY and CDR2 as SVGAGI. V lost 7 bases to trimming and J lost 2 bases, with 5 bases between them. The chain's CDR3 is CASTLQETQYF. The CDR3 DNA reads TGTGCCAGCACCCTTCAAGAGACCCAGTACTTC.

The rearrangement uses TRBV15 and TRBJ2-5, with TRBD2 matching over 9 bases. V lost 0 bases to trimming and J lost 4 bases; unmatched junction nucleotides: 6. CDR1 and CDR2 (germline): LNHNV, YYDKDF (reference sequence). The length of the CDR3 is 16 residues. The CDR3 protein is CATSRDLAGVPETQYF. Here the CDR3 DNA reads TGTGCCACCAGCAGAGATTTAGCGGGAGTCCCAGAGACCCAGTACTTC.

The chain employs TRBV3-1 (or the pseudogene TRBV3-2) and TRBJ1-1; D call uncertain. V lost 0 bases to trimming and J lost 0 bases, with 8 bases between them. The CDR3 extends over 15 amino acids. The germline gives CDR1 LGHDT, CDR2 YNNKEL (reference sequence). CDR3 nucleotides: TGTGCCAGCAGCCAAGATCTCGAGGTGAACACTGAAGCTTTCTTT. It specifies CASSQDLEVNTEAFF.

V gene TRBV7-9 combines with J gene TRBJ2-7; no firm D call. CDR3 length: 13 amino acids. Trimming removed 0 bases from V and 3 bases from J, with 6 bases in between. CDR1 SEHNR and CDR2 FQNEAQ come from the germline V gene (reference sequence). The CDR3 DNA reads TGTGCCAGCAGCTTAGCACAGTTCTACGAGCAGTACTTC. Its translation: CASSLAQFYEQYF.

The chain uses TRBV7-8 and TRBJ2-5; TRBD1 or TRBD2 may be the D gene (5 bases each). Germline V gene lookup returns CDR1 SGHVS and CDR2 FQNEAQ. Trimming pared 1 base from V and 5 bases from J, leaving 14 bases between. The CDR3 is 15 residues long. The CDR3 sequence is CASSLGLGVYETQYF. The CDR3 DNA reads TGTGCCAGCAGCTTAGGGCTGGGGGTTTACGAGACCCAGTACTTC. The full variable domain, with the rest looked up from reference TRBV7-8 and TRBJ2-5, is GAGVSQSPRYKVAKRGQDVALRCDPISGHVSLFWYQQALGQGPEFLTYFQNEAQLDKSGLPSDRFFAERPEGSVSTLKIQRTQQEDSAVYLCASSLGLGVYETQYFGPGTRLLVL.

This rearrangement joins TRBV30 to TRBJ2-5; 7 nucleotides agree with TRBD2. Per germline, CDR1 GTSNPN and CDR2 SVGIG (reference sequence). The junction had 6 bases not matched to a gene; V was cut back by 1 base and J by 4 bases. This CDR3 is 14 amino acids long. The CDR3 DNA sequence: TGTGCCTGGAGTGATGACCCGGGAGGAGAGACCCAGTACTTC. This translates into CAWSDDPGGETQYF.

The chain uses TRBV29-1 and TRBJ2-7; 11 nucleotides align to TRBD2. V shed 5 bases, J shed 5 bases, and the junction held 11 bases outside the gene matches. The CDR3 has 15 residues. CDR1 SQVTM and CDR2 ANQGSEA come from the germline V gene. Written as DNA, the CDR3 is TGCAGCGTTCGGCCGGGATTACTAGCGGGAGACGAGCAGTACTTC. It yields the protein CSVRPGLLAGDEQYF.

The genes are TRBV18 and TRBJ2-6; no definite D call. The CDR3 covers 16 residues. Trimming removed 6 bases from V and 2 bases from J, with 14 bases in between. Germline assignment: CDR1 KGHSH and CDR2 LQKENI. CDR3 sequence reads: CASSQLSSAGANVLTF. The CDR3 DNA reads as TGTGCCAGCTCTCAACTATCGTCGGCTGGGGCCAACGTCCTGACTTTC.

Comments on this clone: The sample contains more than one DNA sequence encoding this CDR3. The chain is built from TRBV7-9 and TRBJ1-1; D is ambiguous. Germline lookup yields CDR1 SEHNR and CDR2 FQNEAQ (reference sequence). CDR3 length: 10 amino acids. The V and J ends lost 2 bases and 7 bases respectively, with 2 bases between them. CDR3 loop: CASSLLEAFF. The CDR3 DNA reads TGTGCCAGCAGCTTACTTGAAGCTTTCTTT.

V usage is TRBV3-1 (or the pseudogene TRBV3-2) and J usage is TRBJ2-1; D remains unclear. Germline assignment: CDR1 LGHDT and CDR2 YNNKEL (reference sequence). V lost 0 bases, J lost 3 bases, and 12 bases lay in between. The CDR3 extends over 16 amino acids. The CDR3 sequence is CASSQEIGQLYNEQFF. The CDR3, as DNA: TGTGCCAGCAGCCAAGAAATAGGGCAGCTCTACAATGAGCAGTTCTTC.